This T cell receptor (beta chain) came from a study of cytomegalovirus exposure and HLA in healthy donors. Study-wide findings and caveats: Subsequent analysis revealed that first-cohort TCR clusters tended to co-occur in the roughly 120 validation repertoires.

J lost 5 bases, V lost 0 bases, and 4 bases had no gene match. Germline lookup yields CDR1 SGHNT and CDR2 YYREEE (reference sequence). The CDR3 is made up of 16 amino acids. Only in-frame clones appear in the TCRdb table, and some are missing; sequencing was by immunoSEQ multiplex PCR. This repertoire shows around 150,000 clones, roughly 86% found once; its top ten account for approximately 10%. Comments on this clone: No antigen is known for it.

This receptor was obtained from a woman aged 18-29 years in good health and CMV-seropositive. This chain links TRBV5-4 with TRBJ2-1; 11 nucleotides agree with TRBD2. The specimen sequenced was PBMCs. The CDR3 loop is CASSLELLAGDNEQFF. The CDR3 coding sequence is TGTGCCAGCAGCTTGGAGTTACTAGCGGGGGACAATGAGCAGTTCTTC. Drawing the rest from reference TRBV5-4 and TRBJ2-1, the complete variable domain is ETGVTQSPTHLIKTRGQQVTLRCSSQSGHNTVSWYQQALGQGPQFIFQYYREEENGRGNFPPRFSGLQFPNYSSELNVNALELDDSALYLCASSLELLAGDNEQFFGPGTRLTVL.